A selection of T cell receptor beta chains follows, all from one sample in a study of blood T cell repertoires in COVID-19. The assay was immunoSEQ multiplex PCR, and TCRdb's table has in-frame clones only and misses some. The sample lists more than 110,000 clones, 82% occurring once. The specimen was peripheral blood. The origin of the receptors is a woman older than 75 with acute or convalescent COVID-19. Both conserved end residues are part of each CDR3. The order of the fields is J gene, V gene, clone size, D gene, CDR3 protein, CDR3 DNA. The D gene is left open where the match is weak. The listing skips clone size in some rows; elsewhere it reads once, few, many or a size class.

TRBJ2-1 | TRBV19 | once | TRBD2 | CASSTPSWGGIAYNEQFF | TGTGCCAGTAGTACCCCAAGTTGGGGAGGGATTGCCTACAATGAGCAGTTCTTC
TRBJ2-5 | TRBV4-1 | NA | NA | CASSQFRKETQYF | TGCGCCAGCAGCCAGTTCAGGAAGGAGACCCAGTACTTC
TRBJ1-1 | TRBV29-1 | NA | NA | CSVAGRLINTEAFF | TGCAGCGTTGCGGGTCGACTGATAAACACTGAAGCTTTCTTT
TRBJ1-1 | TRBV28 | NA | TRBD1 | CASRNNRGEAFF | TGTGCCAGCAGGAATAACAGGGGAGAAGCTTTCTTT
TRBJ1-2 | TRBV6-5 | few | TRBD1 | CASSYDRGEGYTF | TGTGCCAGCAGTTACGACAGGGGAGAGGGCTACACCTTC
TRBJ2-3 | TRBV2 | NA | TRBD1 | CASTHRDRVPDTQYF | TGTGCCAGCACGCACCGGGACAGGGTCCCCGATACGCAGTATTTT
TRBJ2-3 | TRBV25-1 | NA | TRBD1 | CASSGTERLTDTQYF | TGTGCCAGCAGCGGGACAGAAAGACTTACAGATACGCAGTATTTT
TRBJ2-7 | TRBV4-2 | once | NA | CASSRFSGADRAYEQYF | TGTGCCAGCAGCCGGTTTTCAGGGGCAGATAGAGCCTACGAGCAGTACTTC
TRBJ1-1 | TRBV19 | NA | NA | CASSDLQYKNTEAFF | TGTGCCAGTAGCGATCTCCAGTATAAGAACACTGAAGCTTTCTTT
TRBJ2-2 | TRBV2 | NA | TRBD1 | CASSETRGWNTGELFF | TGTGCCAGCAGTGAGACCAGGGGGTGGAACACCGGGGAGCTGTTTTTT
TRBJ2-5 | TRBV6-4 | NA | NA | CASRRLGEGTQYF | TGTGCCAGCAGGAGGTTAGGGGAAGGGACCCAGTACTTC
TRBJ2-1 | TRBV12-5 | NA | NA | CASGLAPPITGNEQFF | TGTGCTAGTGGTTTGGCACCACCCATTACAGGGAATGAGCAGTTCTTC
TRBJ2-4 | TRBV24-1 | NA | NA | CATSDSGPAKNIQYF | TGTGCCACCAGTGATTCGGGTCCGGCCAAAAACATTCAGTACTTC
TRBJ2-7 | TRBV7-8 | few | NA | CASSPLAYEQYF | TGTGCCAGCAGCCCCCTCGCCTACGAGCAGTACTTC
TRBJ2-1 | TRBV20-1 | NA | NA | CSASGLPGTYNEQFF | TGCAGTGCTAGTGGTCTGCCAGGGACTTACAATGAGCAGTTCTTC
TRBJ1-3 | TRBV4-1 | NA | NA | CASSQGDNSGNTIYF | TGCGCCAGCAGCCAAGGAGACAACTCTGGAAACACCATATATTTT
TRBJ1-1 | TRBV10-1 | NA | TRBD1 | CATQGPGNTEAFF | TGCGCCACACAGGGGCCAGGGAACACTGAAGCTTTCTTT
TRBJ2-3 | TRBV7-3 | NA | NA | CASSPPGADTQYF | TGTGCCAGCAGCCCCCCAGGGGCAGATACGCAGTATTTT
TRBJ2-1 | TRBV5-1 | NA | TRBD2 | CASSRGGPAAMRNEQFF | TGCGCCAGCAGCCGGGGGGGCCCTGCAGCGATGAGGAATGAGCAGTTCTTC
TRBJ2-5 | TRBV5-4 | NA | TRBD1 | CASSLWDRVQTQYF | TGTGCCAGCAGCTTGTGGGACAGGGTGCAGACCCAGTACTTC
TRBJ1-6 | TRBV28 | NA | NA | CASSLNVGVGNSPLHF | TGTGCCAGCAGTCTCAATGTCGGGGTAGGTAATTCACCCCTCCACTTT
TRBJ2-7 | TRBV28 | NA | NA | CASSHPGSYEQYF | TGTGCCAGCAGCCACCCGGGGTCCTACGAGCAGTACTTC
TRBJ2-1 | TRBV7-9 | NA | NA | CASTRGNEQFF | TGTGCCAGCACTCGGGGGAATGAGCAGTTCTTC
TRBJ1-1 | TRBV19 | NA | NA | CARTVFMMTLRGEAFF | TGTGCCAGGACGGTCTTTATGATGACACTGAGGGGGGAAGCTTTCTTT
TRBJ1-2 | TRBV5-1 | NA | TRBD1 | CASSLAGGQNYGYTF | TGCGCCAGCAGCTTGGCCGGGGGACAGAACTATGGCTACACCTTC
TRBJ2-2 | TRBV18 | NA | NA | CASSPPSAGELFF | TGTGCCAGCTCACCACCGTCCGCCGGGGAGCTGTTTTTT
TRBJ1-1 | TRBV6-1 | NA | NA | CASSETGGVTEAFF | TGTGCCAGCAGTGAAACGGGGGGAGTCACTGAAGCTTTCTTT
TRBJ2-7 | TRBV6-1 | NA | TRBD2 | CASSVAGGGEQYF | TGTGCCAGCAGTGTAGCGGGCGGGGGCGAGCAGTACTTC
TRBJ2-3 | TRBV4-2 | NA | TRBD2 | CASSQGSRAGVGDTQYF | TGTGCCAGCAGCCAAGGGTCGCGAGCGGGAGTCGGAGATACGCAGTATTTT
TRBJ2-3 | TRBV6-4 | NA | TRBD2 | CATSRAGITDTQYF | TGTGCCACCTCGAGAGCGGGGATCACAGATACGCAGTATTTT
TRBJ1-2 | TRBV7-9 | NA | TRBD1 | CVSRPITGGYGYTF | TGTGTCAGCAGACCCATTACAGGGGGCTATGGCTACACCTTC
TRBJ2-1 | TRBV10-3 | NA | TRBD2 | CATRGEGRYNEQFF | TGTGCCACGCGGGGGGAGGGACGCTACAATGAGCAGTTCTTC
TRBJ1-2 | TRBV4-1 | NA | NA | CASSQELGGRGGYTF | TGCGCCAGCAGCCAAGAGTTGGGGGGACGGGGTGGCTACACCTTC
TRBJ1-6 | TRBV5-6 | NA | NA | CASSFRDSYNSPLHF | TGTGCCAGCAGCTTCAGGGACTCCTATAATTCACCCCTCCACTTT
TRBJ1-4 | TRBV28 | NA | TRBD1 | CASVERTGRSEKLFF | TGTGCCAGCGTCGAGCGGACAGGGAGGAGTGAAAAACTGTTTTTT
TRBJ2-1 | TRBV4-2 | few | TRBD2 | CASSLNSGRSANEQFF | TGTGCCAGCAGCTTAAATAGCGGGAGGTCGGCCAATGAGCAGTTCTTC
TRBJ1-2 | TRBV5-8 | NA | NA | CASSGRGRSGYTF | TGTGCCAGCAGCGGTAGGGGCCGTTCCGGCTACACCTTC
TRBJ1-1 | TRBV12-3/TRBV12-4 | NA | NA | CASSFSLNTEAFF | TGTGCCAGCAGTTTTTCGTTGAACACTGAAGCTTTCTTT
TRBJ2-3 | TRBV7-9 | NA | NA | CASSLPLMRGREQYF | TGTGCCAGCAGCCTCCCCTTAATGCGGGGTCGTGAGCAGTATTTT
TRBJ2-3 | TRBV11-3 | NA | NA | CASSSRTVMDRGTDTQYF | TGTGCCAGCAGCTCCCGGACAGTCATGGATCGGGGCACAGATACGCAGTATTTT
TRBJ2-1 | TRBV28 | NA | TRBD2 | CASSLSGSFYNEQFF | TGTGCCAGCAGTTTAAGCGGGAGCTTTTACAATGAGCAGTTCTTC
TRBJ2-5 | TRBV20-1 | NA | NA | CSANGGETQYF | TGCAGTGCTAACGGGGGAGAGACCCAGTACTTC
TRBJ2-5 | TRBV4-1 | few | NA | CASSQGTLRIQYF | TGCGCCAGCAGCCAAGGCACACTGCGGATCCAGTACTTC
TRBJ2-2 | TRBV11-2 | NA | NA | CASSALTSSTGELFF | TGTGCCAGCAGCGCTCTAACTAGTTCCACCGGGGAGCTGTTTTTT
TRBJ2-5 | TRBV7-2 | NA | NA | CASSLNQETQYF | TGTGCCAGCAGCCTTAACCAAGAGACCCAGTACTTC
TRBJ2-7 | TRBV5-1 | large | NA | CASSPILRSSYEQYF | TGCGCCAGCAGCCCAATCTTAAGGAGCTCCTACGAGCAGTACTTC
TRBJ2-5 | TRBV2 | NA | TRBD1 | CASSENRDSRRTQYF | TGTGCCAGCAGTGAAAATAGGGACAGCCGCCGGACCCAGTACTTC
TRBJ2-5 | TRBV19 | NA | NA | CASSTLPRETQYF | TGTGCCAGTAGTACCCTCCCCAGGGAGACCCAGTACTTC
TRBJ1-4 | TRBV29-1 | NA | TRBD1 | CSVGGTGATNEKLFF | TGCAGCGTGGGGGGAACAGGGGCAACTAATGAAAAACTGTTTTTT
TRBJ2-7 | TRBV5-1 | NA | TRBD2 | CASSKTSGPADEQYF | TGCGCCAGCAGCAAGACTAGCGGACCGGCCGACGAGCAGTACTTC
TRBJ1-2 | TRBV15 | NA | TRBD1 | CATSRGGGDGYTF | TGTGCCACCAGCAGAGGAGGGGGCGATGGCTACACCTTC
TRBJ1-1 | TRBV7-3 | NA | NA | CASSLVVNTEAFF | TGTGCCAGCAGCTTAGTAGTGAACACTGAAGCTTTCTTT
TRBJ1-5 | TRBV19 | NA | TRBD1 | CASSVLGQGDQPQHF | TGTGCCAGTAGTGTCCTGGGACAGGGGGATCAGCCCCAGCATTTT
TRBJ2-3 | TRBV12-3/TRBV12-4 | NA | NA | CASSGWSTDTQYF | TGTGCCAGCAGCGGGTGGAGCACAGATACGCAGTATTTT
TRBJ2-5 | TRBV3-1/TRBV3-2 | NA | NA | CASSPRGAETQYF | TGTGCCAGCAGCCCACGGGGGGCAGAGACCCAGTACTTC
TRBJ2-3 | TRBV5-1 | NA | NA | CASSLADTQYF | TGCGCCAGCAGCTTAGCGGACACGCAGTATTTT
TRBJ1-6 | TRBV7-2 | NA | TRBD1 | CASSLGTGNPTGYSPLHF | TGTGCCAGCAGCCTGGGGACAGGTAACCCCACGGGTTATTCACCCCTCCACTTT
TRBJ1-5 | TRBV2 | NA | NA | CASSRDGVAQPQHF | TGTGCCAGCAGTCGAGACGGGGTGGCCCAGCCCCAGCATTTT
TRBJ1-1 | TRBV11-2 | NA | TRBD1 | CASSRGLDEAFF | TGTGCCAGCAGCAGGGGGCTTGATGAAGCTTTCTTT